This T cell receptor beta chain is drawn from a study of breast tumors, draining lymph nodes, adjacent tissues (dated by TCRdb to between 2015 and 2016). Study-level background: In breast cancer patients, the study compared the TCR beta repertoires of tumor, adjacent nontumor tissue and axillary lymph nodes. In human breast cancer, the study set out to assess how tumor, surrounding tissue and draining lymph node repertoires relate to one another and whether T cells might be exchanged between them. Points the paper makes about the study in general: Tumor and nontumor tissue repertoires were significantly more similar in luminal-like than in basal-like breast cancer. Tumors showed preferential V and J gene usage, and their T-cell repertoire diversity fell below that of lymph nodes yet above that of nontumor tissue. The conclusion that tumor T cells originate in lymph nodes was framed as consistent with a hypothesis rather than directly demonstrated. The data were considered consistent with the idea that most tumor T cells come from the lymph node and then expand in tumor tissue.

Lymph node samples came from the axillary draining lymph nodes of breast cancer patients. This clonotype was seen many times. Its antigen is still unknown. Qualities for individual bases were not recorded, and no much larger clone is one base off. CDR1 and CDR2, per the germline V gene, are SGDLS and YYNGEE. Taken from cysteine to phenylalanine, the CDR3 has 18 residues. Just CDR3 DNA is preserved here, 54 bases in frame from base 1. V and J are trimmed by 3 bases and 1 base, and the gene matches miss 12 bases of the junction. The sequencer listed for this sample is Illumina HiSeq 2000. TCR beta chain libraries were generated through multiplex PCR amplification. The amplified TCR beta chain products were analyzed by high-throughput sequencing. TCRdb passed the public sequencing reads through fastp at Q25 and MiXCR, retaining productive beta sequences. Each CDR3 protein gets just one entry, which takes the most common genes and DNA from the rows behind it. The sample table records approximately 90,000 distinct CDR3 sequences; approximately 30% of these occur just once. 8% to 9% of the sample is held by the ten biggest clonotypes.

This TCR came from a female donor with breast cancer. Some clones in this sample may be carry-over from other donors' samples. Sequenced input: axillary lymph node tissue. The chain joins TRBV9 to TRBJ2-3; 9 central bases correspond to TRBD2. The DNA sequence follows: TGTGCCAGCAGCGACCGACTAGCGGAGGCACGGGGCACAGATACGCAGTATTTT. Its protein is CASSDRLAEARGTDTQYF.